These 2 T cell receptor beta chains originate from one sample sequenced in a study of glioma-infiltrating T cells after dendritic cell vaccination. Only in-frame clones appear in the TCRdb table, and some are missing; sequencing was by immunoSEQ multiplex PCR. This table holds around 100,000 clones, 80% to 85% found once. Sample time point: after dendritic cell vaccination, including at tumor progression/relapse. The sequencing here drew on blood, taken after dendritic cell vaccination. The receptors were gathered from a human donor with glioblastoma.

The chain has TRBV25-1 and TRBJ1-2; no clear D. The length of the CDR3 is 14 residues. Per the germline V gene, CDR1 is MGHDK and CDR2 is SYGVNS. Deletions cut 2 bases from V and 5 bases from J, with 12 bases between. Here the CDR3 reads CASSEGEGPYGYTF. The DNA of the CDR3 is TGTGCCAGCAGTGAAGGGGAGGGCCCTTATGGCTACACCTTC.

V gene TRBV2 combines with J gene TRBJ2-3, with TRBD2 identical over 13 bases. V lost 5 bases to trimming and J lost 6 bases; unmatched junction nucleotides: 5. CDR3 size: 15 residues. Per germline, CDR1 SNHLY and CDR2 FYNNEI. CDR3 DNA sequence: TGTGCCAGCAGTATACTAGCGGGGGGGTTGGATACGCAGTATTTT. Protein product: CASSILAGGLDTQYF.